The clone carrying this T cell receptor beta chain appeared many times. The antigen is unknown. The sample is drawn from a study of T-cell reconstitution after alpha-beta-depleted transplantation in children. Study conclusions and caveats: Surviving recipient cells, namely T cells and thymic progenitors, were the source of high day-60 TCRbeta diversity in some patients. About two months after transplant, alpha-beta T cells reportedly came from several hundred expanded graft clones. Counts and diversity of T cells one year after transplant came mostly from newly produced T cells.

The ends were cut back, 7 bases at V and 7 bases at J, with 10 bases in the middle. CDR3 length: 10 residues. In germline, CDR1 is SQVTM, CDR2 ANQGSEA. Unique molecular identifiers featured in how the TCRbeta library was prepared. TCRdb independently ran MiXCR on the PCR reads; one entry per CDR3 protein. Among hundreds of thousands of distinct CDR3 sequences listed, about 12% were seen once. The genes are TRBV29-1 and TRBJ2-5; D call uncertain. The receptor's source is a girl aged 2-9 years with congenital amegakaryocytic thrombocytopenia, due to receive a stem cell transplant. Sequences were derived from PBMCs, sampled before TCRalphabeta/CD19-depleted stem cell transplant. In nucleotides, the CDR3 is TGCAGCGGTATTAGAGGGACCCAGTACTTC. Its translation is CSGIRGTQYF.